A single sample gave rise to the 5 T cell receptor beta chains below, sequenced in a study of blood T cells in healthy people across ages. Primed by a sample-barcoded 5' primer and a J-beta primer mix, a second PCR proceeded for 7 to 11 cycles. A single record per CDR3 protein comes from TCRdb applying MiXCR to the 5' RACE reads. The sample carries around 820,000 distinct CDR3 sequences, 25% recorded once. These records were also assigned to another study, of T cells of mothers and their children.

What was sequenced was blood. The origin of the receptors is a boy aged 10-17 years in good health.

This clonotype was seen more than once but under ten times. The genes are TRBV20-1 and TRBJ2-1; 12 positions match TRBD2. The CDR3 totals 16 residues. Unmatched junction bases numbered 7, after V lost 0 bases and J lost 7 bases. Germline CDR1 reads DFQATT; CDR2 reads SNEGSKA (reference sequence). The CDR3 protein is CSARDFRLAGENEQFF. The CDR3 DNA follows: TGCAGTGCTAGAGATTTCAGACTAGCGGGAGAAAATGAGCAGTTCTTC.

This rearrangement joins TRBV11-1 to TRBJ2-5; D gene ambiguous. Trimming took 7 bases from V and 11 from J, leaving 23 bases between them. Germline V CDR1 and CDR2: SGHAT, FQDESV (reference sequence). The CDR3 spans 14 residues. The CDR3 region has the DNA TGTGCCAGCACCGAAGACTTGACACGTCCTGAGCAGTACTTC. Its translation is CASTEDLTRPEQYF.

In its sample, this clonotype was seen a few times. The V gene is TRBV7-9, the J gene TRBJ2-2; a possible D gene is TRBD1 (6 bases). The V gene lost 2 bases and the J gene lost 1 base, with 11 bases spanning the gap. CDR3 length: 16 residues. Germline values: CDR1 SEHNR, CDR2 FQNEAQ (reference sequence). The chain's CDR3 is CASSLIGGVNTGELFF. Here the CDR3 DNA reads TGTGCCAGCAGCTTAATTGGGGGCGTGAACACCGGGGAGCTGTTTTTT.

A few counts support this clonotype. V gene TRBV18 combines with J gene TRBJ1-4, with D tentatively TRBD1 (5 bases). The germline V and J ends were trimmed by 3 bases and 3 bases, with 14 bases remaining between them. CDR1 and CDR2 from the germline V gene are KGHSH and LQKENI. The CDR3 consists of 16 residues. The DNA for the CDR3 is TGTGCCAGCTCACCTAAGACGGGACCGGCTAATGAAAAACTGTTTTTT. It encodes CASSPKTGPANEKLFF.

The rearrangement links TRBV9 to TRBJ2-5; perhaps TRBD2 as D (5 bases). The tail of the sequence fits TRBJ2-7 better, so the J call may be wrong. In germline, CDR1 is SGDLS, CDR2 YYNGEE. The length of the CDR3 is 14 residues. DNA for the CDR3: TGTGCCAGCAGCGTAGCTCCGGGGTTCTACGAGCAGTACTTC. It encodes CASSVAPGFYEQYF.